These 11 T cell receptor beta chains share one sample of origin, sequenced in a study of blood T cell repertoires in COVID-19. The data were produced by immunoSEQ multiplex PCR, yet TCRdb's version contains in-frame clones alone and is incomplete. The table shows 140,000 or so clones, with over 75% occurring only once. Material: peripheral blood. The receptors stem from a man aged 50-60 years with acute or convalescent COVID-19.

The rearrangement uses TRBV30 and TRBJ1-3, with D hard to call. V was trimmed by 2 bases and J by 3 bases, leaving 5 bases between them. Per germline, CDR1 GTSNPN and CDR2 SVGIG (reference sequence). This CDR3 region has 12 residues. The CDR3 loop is CAWSSSGNTIYF. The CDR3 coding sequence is TGTGCCTGGAGTTCGAGTGGAAACACCATATATTTT.

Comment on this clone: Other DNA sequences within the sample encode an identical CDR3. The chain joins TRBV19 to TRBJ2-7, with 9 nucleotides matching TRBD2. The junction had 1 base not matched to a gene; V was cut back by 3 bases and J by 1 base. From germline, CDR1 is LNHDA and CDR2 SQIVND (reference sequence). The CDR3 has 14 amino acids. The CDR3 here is CASSMTSGSYEQYF. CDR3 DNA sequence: TGTGCCAGTAGTATGACTAGCGGTTCCTACGAGCAGTACTTC.

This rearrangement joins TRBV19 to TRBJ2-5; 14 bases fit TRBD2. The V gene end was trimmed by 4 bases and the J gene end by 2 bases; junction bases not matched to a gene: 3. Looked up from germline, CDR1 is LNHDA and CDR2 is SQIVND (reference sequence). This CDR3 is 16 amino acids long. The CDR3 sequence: CASSRGLAGEQETQYF. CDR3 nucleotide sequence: TGTGCCAGTAGTAGGGGACTAGCGGGGGAACAAGAGACCCAGTACTTC.

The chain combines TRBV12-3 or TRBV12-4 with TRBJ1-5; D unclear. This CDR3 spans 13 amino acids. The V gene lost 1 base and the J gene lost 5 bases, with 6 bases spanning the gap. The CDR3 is CASSLGADQPQHF. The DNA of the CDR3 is TGTGCCAGCAGTTTAGGGGCAGATCAGCCCCAGCATTTT.

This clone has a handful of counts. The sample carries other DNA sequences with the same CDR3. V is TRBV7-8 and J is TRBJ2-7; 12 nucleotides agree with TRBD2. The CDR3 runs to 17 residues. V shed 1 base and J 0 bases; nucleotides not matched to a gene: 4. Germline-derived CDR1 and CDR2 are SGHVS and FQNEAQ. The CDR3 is CASSLVASGRASYEQYF. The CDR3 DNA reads TGTGCCAGCAGCTTAGTGGCTAGCGGGAGGGCCTCCTACGAGCAGTACTTC.

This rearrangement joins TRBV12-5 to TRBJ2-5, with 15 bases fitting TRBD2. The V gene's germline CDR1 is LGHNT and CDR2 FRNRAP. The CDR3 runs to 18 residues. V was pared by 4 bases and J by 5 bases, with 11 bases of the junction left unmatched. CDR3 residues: CASGSRTSGRGLEETQYF. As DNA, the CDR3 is TGTGCTAGTGGTTCCAGGACTAGCGGGAGGGGTTTGGAGGAGACCCAGTACTTC.

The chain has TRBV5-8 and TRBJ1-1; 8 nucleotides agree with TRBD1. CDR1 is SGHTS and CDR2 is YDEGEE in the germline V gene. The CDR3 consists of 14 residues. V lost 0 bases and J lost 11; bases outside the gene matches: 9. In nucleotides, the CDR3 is TGTGCCAGCAGCTTGGGCGACAGGGGAACGCTGGCTTTCTTT. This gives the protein CASSLGDRGTLAFF.

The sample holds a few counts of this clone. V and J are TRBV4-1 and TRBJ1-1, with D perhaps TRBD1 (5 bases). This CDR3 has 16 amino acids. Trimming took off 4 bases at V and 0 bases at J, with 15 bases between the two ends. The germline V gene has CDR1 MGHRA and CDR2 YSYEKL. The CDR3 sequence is CASSPARVSMNTEAFF. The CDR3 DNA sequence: TGCGCCAGCAGCCCCGCCAGGGTTTCCATGAACACTGAAGCTTTCTTT.

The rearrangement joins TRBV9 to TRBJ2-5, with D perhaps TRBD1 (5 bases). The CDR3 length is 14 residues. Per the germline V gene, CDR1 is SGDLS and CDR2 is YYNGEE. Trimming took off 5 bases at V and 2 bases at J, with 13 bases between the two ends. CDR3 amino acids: CASSLDWTQETQYF. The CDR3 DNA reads TGTGCCAGCAGTCTAGACTGGACACAAGAGACCCAGTACTTC. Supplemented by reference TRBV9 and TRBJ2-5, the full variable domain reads DSGVTQTPKHLITATGQRVTLRCSPRSGDLSVYWYQQSLDQGLQFLIQYYNGEERAKGNILERFSAQQFPDLHSELNLSSLELGDSALYFCASSLDWTQETQYFGPGTRLLVL.

The CDR3 region is CATVGEPLGGNTIYF. In DNA, the CDR3 is TGTGCCACCGTTGGGGAGCCTTTGGGGGGAAACACCATATATTTT. The rearrangement links TRBV10-3 to TRBJ1-3, with D uncertain. CDR3 length: 15 residues. The V gene's germline CDR1 is ENHRY and CDR2 SYGVKD. V was shortened by 10 bases and J by 4 bases, with 20 bases between the two germline ends.

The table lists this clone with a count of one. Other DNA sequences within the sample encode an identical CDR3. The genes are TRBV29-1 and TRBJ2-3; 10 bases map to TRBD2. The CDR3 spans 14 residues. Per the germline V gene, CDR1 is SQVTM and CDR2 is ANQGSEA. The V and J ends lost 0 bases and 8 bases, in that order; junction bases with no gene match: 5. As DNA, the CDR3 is TGCAGCGTTGAAGACCCAGCGGGGGGGGGTACGCAGTATTTT. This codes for CSVEDPAGGGTQYF.